This T cell receptor beta chain was captured in a study of T cells in Graves' hyperthyroidism and ophthalmopathy. Study-level background: Peripheral blood specimens were obtained at initial diagnosis, prior to any treatment.

CDR1 is MDHEN and CDR2 is SYDVKM in the germline V gene. CDR3 size: 15 residues. Using RNA transcripts as the source, TCR beta CDR3 regions were amplified. The TCR CDR3 first-round RT-PCR relied on the HTBI primer set. A single record per CDR3 protein comes from TCRdb applying MiXCR to the multiplex PCR reads. The table includes 500,000 or so distinct CDR3 sequences, under 20% detected once. Diagnostic decisions used clinical symptoms, serum thyroxine and TRAb, thyroid ultrasound and orbital computed tomography. Cells are PBMCs isolated from more than 8.5 ml of fresh blood. About this clonotype itself: What it binds is unknown. Given a much more abundant clone one base away, this may be a read error.

Findings and limits, study-wide: Most thyroid-expanded clonotypes above 0.001 were also found in blood.

The rearrangement links TRBV28 to TRBJ2-1; D call uncertain. The clonotype originates from a woman aged 18-29 years with Graves' ophthalmopathy. The sequenced material came from blood. DNA for the CDR3: TGTGTCAGCAGTGACCCCGTGAAGGCCTACAATGAGCAGTTCTTC. Protein: CVSSDPVKAYNEQFF.